Below, 16 T cell receptor beta chains from the same sample are listed, as sequenced in a study of vaccination and CD4 T cells after COVID-19. Time point defined: late sampling 161 to 241 days after vaccination in a few convalescent patients. Described treatment: roughly ten-day PBMC culture with coronavirus spike peptide pools or control peptides (ViraFEST assay). At the Johns Hopkins FTIC core, DNA taken from cultured CD4+ T cells was sequenced by way of the Oncomine TCR Beta short-read assay. TCRdb used MiXCR to reprocess the PCR reads, holding one entry per CDR3 protein. The profile shows approximately 23,000 distinct CDR3 sequences, roughly two fifths of them singletons. No antigen is known for these receptors. This material consisted of CD4+ T cells from blood, cultured in vitro, taken about 7 months after SARS-CoV-2 vaccination. The receptors here all came from a human donor who had recovered from COVID-19.

The rearrangement joins TRBV2 to TRBJ1-2; 8 bases are shared with TRBD1. The CDR3 runs to 14 residues. CDR1 is SNHLY and CDR2 is FYNNEI in the germline V gene. J was trimmed by 7 bases and V by 7 bases; bases with no gene match: 11. Here the CDR3 reads CASNRQGTGPGYTF. The CDR3 DNA sequence: TGTGCCAGCAATAGACAGGGGACCGGGCCTGGCTACACCTTC.

This clonotype was counted between two and nine times. The V and J genes are TRBV2 and TRBJ1-6; 10 nucleotides align to TRBD1. The CDR3 covers 14 residues. Germline CDR1 SNHLY, CDR2 FYNNEI. V was clipped by 6 bases and J by 8 bases; unmatched bases: 4. CDR3 sequence: CASSPGTGDSPLHF. The CDR3 region has the DNA TGTGCCAGCAGCCCTGGGACAGGGGATTCACCCCTCCACTTT.

This sequence joins TRBV11-2 and TRBJ2-5, with 8 bases that match TRBD1. This CDR3 contains 15 residues. CDR1 and CDR2 (germline): SGHAT, FQNNGV. Unmatched junction bases numbered 12, after V lost 5 bases and J lost 7 bases. CDR3 bases: TGTGCCAGCAGCGGACAGGGACAGACAATCGGGACCCAGTACTTC. Its protein product is CASSGQGQTIGTQYF.

This clonotype was seen a handful of times. The chain uses TRBV20-1 and TRBJ1-2; possibly TRBD1 for D (5 bases). The germline V and J ends were trimmed by 6 bases and 0 bases, with 17 bases remaining between them. CDR3 length: 15 residues. The germline CDR1 and CDR2 sequences are DFQATT and SNEGSKA (reference sequence). CDR3 coding DNA: TGCAGTGCACCAGGGCGGGCAGGCACTAACTATGGCTACACCTTC. Translated, it gives CSAPGRAGTNYGYTF.

This chain's CDR3 is CASSLGPGQSYGYTF. CDR3 DNA: TGTGCCAGCTCACTCGGACCGGGACAGTCCTATGGCTACACCTTC. V gene TRBV18 combines with J gene TRBJ1-2; 7 positions agree with TRBD1. The germline V gene has CDR1 KGHSH and CDR2 LQKENI. The junction had 9 bases not matched to a gene; V was cut back by 4 bases and J by 4 bases. The CDR3 contains 15 residues.

The chain employs TRBV20-1 and TRBJ2-7, with no clear D. This CDR3 has 14 residues. Per germline, CDR1 DFQATT and CDR2 SNEGSKA (reference sequence). Between the trimmed V and J ends, which lost 5 bases and 1 base, there was a span of 15 bases. Here the CDR3 reads CSARRGVGSYEQYF. The CDR3 DNA reads as TGCAGTGCTCGAAGAGGTGTCGGGTCCTACGAGCAGTACTTC.

The V gene is TRBV11-2, the J gene TRBJ1-2; 8 bases match TRBD1. CDR1 is SGHAT, CDR2 FQNNGV, per germline. The CDR3 runs to 15 residues. Trimming cost V 1 base and J 8 bases; bases outside gene matches: 9. The CDR3 DNA reads as TGTGCCAGCAGCTTAGTAGGGACAGGCGCCTGGGGCTACACCTTC. It codes for CASSLVGTGAWGYTF.

The V gene is TRBV7-6, the J gene TRBJ1-2; the D gene is possibly TRBD1 (5 bases). The CDR3 spans 14 residues. V lost 5 bases to trimming and J lost 8 bases, with 18 bases between them. The germline gives CDR1 SGHVS, CDR2 FNYEAQ. CDR3 nucleotides: TGTGCCAGCAGCAAACTTCAAGCAGGGATGGGCTACACCTTC. Protein sequence: CASSKLQAGMGYTF.

The J gene is TRBJ2-2, the V gene TRBV7-3; D is ambiguous. This CDR3 has 17 amino acids. CDR1 SGHTA and CDR2 FQGTGA come from the germline V gene. The ends were cut back, 1 base at V and 0 bases at J, with 12 bases in the middle. The chain's CDR3 is CASSLITDPANTGELFF. CDR3 sequence (DNA): TGTGCCAGCAGCTTAATTACGGACCCAGCGAACACCGGGGAGCTGTTTTTT.

This clonotype was recorded a few times. V gene TRBV20-1 combines with J gene TRBJ2-1; 7 bases line up with TRBD2. Trimming at V came to 3 bases and at J to 4 bases, leaving 3 bases not matched to a gene. This CDR3 region has 13 residues. Germline V gene sequence: CDR1 DFQATT, CDR2 SNEGSKA (reference sequence). For the CDR3, the DNA is TGCAGTGCTAGTAGCGGGCCTTACAATGAGCAGTTCTTC. This gives the protein CSASSGPYNEQFF.

This rearrangement joins TRBV4-2 to TRBJ2-3; 7 bases align to TRBD2. Trimming took 0 bases from V and 2 from J; bases not matched to a gene: 5. Germline loops: CDR1 LGHNA, CDR2 YNFKEQ. CDR3 length: 16 residues. This chain's CDR3 is CASSQDPSGNTDTQYF. In DNA, the CDR3 is TGTGCCAGCAGCCAAGATCCCAGCGGGAACACAGATACGCAGTATTTT.

The gene calls are TRBV18 and TRBJ1-2; D gene ambiguous. This CDR3 contains 14 residues. The V and J ends lost 3 bases and 2 bases respectively, with 10 bases between them. Germline loops: CDR1 KGHSH, CDR2 LQKENI. The CDR3 sequence: CASSPQRENYGYTF. The CDR3 DNA follows: TGTGCCAGCTCACCGCAACGGGAAAACTATGGCTACACCTTC.

This clonotype was counted only a few times. This chain links TRBV5-4 with TRBJ1-5; 9 positions match TRBD1. The CDR3 length is 13 residues. In germline, CDR1 is SGHNT, CDR2 YYREEE (reference sequence). Unmatched junction bases numbered 3, after V lost 4 bases and J lost 7 bases. The CDR3 sequence is CASSQGQGQPQHF. CDR3 nucleotides: TGTGCCAGCAGCCAGGGACAGGGCCAGCCCCAGCATTTT.

This clonotype was seen more than once but under ten times. The V gene is TRBV6-4, the J gene TRBJ2-3; no firm D call. V lost 4 bases and J lost 5, with 13 bases in between. CDR1 MRHNA and CDR2 SNTAGT come from the germline V gene. The CDR3 consists of 14 residues. The CDR3 nucleotides are TGTGCCAGCAGTGGCCCCCAGAGAATAGATACGCAGTATTTT. Its translation is CASSGPQRIDTQYF.

The chain joins TRBV20-1 to TRBJ2-1, with D possibly being TRBD1 or TRBD2 (6 bases each). Per germline, CDR1 DFQATT and CDR2 SNEGSKA (reference sequence). The CDR3 is 12 residues long. Trimming cost V 5 bases and J 12 bases, with 17 bases left between them. CDR3 DNA sequence: TGCAGTGCTGACGATGTACCGGGGGCGCAGTTCTTC. Translating gives CSADDVPGAQFF.

This clonotype has just a few counts. The rearrangement joins TRBV7-2 to TRBJ2-3, with TRBD2 matching over 7 bases. This CDR3 comprises 14 residues. The germline gives CDR1 SGHTA, CDR2 FQGNSA. V lost 2 bases, J lost 8 bases, and 7 bases stayed unmatched. CDR3 coding DNA: TGTGCCAGCAGCTTATTAGCGGGCGAGTCTACGCAGTATTTT. This gives the protein CASSLLAGESTQYF.